Listed here is a single TCR beta chain. Its antigen is undetermined. Germline V CDR1 and CDR2: SGHVS, FQNEAQ. Trimming at V came to 1 base and at J to 4 bases, leaving 1 base not matched to a gene. There are 16 residues in the CDR3. The data are from a study of shared clonotypes between healthy human individuals. Study-wide points: For naive CD4 cells, 4% to 6% of clonotypes were shared across a handful of donors.

Terminally differentiated effector memory CD45RA+ cells were excluded from the naive CD8 cells, which were CD45RO-negative and positively selected for CCR7. In the original processing: Quality scores were absent from the junction-only immunoSEQ sequences, so filtering differed. The method was immunoSEQ multiplex PCR; TCRdb's version includes in-frame clones alone and lacks a portion of them. Clonal size and the V and J genes are those of that table, whereas D and trimming came from the DNA. The sample consists of around 2,000,000 clones, about 95% of them appearing once. The chain joins TRBV7-8 to TRBJ2-3; TRBD2 matches at 14 bases. Material for sequencing was naive CD8+ T cells sorted from blood. This TCR was recovered from a man aged 18 to 29 in good health. The CDR3 nucleotides are TGTGCCAGCAGCTTAGGACTAGCGGGGGGGCCAGATACGCAGTATTTT. It codes for CASSLGLAGGPDTQYF.